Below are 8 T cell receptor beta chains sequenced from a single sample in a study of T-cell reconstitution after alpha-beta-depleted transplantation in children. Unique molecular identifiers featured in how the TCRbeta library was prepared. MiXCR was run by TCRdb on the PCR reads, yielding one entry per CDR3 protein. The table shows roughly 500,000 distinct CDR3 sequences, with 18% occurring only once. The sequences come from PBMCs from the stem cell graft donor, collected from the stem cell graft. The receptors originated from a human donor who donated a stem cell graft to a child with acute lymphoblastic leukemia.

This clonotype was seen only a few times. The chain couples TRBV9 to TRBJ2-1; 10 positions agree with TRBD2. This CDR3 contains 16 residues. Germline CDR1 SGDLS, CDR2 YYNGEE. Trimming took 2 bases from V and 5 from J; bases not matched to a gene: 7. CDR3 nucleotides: TGTGCCAGCAGCGTCTTTCTAGCGGGAGCGAACAATGAGCAGTTCTTC. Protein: CASSVFLAGANNEQFF.

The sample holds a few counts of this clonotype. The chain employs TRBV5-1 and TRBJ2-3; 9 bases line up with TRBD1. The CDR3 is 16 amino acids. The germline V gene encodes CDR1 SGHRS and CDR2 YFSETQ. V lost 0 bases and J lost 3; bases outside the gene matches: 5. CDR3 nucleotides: TGCGCCAGCAGCTTGGACAGGGGGCAAAGGACAGATACGCAGTATTTT. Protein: CASSLDRGQRTDTQYF.

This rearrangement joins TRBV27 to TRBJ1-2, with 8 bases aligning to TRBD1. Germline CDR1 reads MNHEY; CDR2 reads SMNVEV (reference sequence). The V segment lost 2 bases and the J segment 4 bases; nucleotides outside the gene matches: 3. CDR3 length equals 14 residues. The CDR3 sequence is CASSLQGQAYGYTF. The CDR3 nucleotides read TGTGCCAGCAGTTTACAGGGACAGGCCTATGGCTACACCTTC.

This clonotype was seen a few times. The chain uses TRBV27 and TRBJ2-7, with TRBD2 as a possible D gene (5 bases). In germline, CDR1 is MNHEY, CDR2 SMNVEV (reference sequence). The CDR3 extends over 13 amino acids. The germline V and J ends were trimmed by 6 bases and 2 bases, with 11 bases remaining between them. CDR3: CASRDSGAYEQYF. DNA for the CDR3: TGTGCCAGCAGGGACTCAGGAGCCTACGAGCAGTACTTC.

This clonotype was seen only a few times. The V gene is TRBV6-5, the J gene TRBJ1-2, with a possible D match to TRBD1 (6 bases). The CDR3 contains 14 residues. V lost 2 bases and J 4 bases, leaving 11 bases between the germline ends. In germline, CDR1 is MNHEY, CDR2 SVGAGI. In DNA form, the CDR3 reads TGTGCCAGCAGTTACGAGGGGGGCGGCTATGGCTACACCTTC. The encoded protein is CASSYEGGGYGYTF.

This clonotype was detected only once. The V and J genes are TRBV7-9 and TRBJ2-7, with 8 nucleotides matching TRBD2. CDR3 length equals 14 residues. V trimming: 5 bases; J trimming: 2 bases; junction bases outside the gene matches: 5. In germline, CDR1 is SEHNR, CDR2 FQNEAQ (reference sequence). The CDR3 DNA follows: TGTGCCAGCAGCCCGGGACTAGTCGCCTACGAGCAGTACTTC. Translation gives CASSPGLVAYEQYF.

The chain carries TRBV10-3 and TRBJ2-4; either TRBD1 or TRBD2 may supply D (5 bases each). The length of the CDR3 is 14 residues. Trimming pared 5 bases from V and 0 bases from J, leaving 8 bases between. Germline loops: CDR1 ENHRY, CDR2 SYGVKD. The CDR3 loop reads CAISTGTAKNIQYF. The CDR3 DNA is TGTGCCATCAGTACCGGGACAGCCAAAAACATTCAGTACTTC.

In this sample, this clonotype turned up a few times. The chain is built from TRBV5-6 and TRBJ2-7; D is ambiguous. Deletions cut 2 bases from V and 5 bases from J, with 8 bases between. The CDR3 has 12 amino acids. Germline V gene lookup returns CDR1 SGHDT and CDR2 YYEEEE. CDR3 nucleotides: TGTGCCAGCAGCTTTAGTTGGGACGAGCAGTACTTC. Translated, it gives CASSFSWDEQYF.